This T cell receptor (beta chain) was captured by sequencing in a study of tumor-infiltrating lymphocytes in primary liver carcinoma. Study as a whole: Male and female patients aged 30 to 69 years made up the cohort. The tumors ranged from about 4.2 to 10 cm across and fell within stage T1-T3 N0M0. Notes on the study in general: A small share of top clones, only about 7-25%, was found in all five tumor regions.

Germline loops: CDR1 MNHEY, CDR2 SVGAGI. The CDR3 length is 14 residues. The input was approximately 500 ng total RNA; TCR beta cDNA was made from it with a constant-region primer. Three rounds of nested multiplex PCR with slightly modified ARM-PCR produced TCR beta libraries. TRBV1-TRBV30 forward primers paired with a C-beta reverse primer drove the first two PCR rounds, about 11 cycles each. TCRdb ran MiXCR on the multiplex PCR reads and lists one entry per CDR3 protein. The table shows 150,000 to 200,000 distinct CDR3 sequences, with around four fifths occurring only once. As regards this clonotype: Its target is not known. This is likely a read error, given that the CDR3 carries no conserved phenylalanine or tryptophan at its end.

Scientists recovered RNA and DNA together from approximately 20-30 mg of unsorted bulk tissue. Samples came from superior, inferior, lateral poles and tumor centre. Sequences were obtained from tumor tissue from primary liver carcinoma. The TCR originated in a man aged 40-50 years with primary liver carcinoma and hepatitis B virus infection. The chain uses TRBV6-5 and TRBJ2-2; D perhaps matches TRBD2 (5 bases). The CDR3 loop is CASGYMADTGELFS. CDR3 DNA sequence: TGCGCCAGCGGTTACATGGCGGACACCGGGGAGCTGTTTTCT.